This T cell receptor (beta chain) was recorded in a study of cytomegalovirus exposure and HLA in healthy donors. The germline V and J ends were trimmed by 1 base and 0 bases, with 13 bases remaining between them. Germline V gives CDR1 MGHRA, CDR2 YSYEKL. The CDR3 sequence is 17 residues long. Vbeta (60) and Jbeta (13) primers were used in the PCR. Assay: immunoSEQ multiplex PCR; the TCRdb copy retains only in-frame clones and omits some. The table shows about 140,000 clones, with around 82% occurring only once. V gene TRBV4-1 combines with J gene TRBJ1-5; D not certain. The sequenced sample was PBMCs. This receptor was identified in a woman aged 18-35 years in good health and CMV-seropositive. The CDR3 coding sequence is TGCGCCAGCAGCCAAGTGGCAGGTTCTTCTAGCAATCAGCCCCAGCATTTT. It is translated as CASSQVAGSSSNQPQHF.